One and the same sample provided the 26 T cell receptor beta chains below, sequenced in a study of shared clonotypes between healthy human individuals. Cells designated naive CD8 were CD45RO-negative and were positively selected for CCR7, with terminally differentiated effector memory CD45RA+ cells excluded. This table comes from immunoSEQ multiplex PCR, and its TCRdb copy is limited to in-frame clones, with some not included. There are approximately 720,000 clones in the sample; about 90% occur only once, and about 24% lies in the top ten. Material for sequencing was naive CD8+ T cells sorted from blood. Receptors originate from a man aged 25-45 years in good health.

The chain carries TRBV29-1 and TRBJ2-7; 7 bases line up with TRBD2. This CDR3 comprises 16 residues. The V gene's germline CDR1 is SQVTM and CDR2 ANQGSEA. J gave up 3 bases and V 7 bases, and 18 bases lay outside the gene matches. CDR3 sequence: CSAGPGTNSGDYEQYF. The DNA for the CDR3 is TGCAGCGCAGGGCCCGGGACTAACTCGGGTGACTACGAGCAGTACTTC.

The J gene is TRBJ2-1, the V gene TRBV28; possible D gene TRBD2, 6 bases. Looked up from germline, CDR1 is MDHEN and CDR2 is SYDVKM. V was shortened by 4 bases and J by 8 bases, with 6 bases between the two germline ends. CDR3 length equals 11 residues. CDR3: CASSSGDEQFF. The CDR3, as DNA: TGTGCCAGCAGTTCGGGGGATGAGCAGTTCTTC.

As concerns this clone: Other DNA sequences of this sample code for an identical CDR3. Here the CDR3 reads CASSGQGAYEQYF. The CDR3 DNA reads as TGTGCCAGCAGTGGACAGGGGGCCTACGAGCAGTACTTC. The chain links TRBV27 to TRBJ2-7, with 10 bases matching TRBD1. From germline, CDR1 is MNHEY and CDR2 SMNVEV (reference sequence). The CDR3 consists of 13 residues. Trimming removed 5 bases from V and 2 bases from J; junction bases left unmatched: 0.

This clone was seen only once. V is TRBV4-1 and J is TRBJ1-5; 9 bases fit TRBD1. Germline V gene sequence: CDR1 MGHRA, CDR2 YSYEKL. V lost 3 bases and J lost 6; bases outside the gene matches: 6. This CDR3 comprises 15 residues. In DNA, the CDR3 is TGCGCCAGCAGCCAGTCCGACAGGGGGGGTCAGCCCCAGCATTTT. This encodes CASSQSDRGGQPQHF.

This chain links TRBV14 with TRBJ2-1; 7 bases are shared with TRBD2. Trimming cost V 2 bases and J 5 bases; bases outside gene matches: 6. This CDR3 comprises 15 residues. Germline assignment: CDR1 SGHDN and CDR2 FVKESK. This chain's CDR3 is CASSQLASGHNEQFF. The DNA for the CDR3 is TGTGCCAGCAGCCAATTGGCTAGCGGTCACAATGAGCAGTTCTTC. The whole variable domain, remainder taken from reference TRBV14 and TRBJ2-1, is EAGVTQFPSHSVIEKGQTVTLRCDPISGHDNLYWYRRVMGKEIKFLLHFVKESKQDESGMPNNRFLAERTGGTYSTLKVQPAELEDSGVYFCASSQLASGHNEQFFGPGTRLTVL.

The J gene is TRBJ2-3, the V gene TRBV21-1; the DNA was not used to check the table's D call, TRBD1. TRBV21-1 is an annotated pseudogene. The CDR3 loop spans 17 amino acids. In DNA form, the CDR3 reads TGTGCCAGCAGCAAAGTCCAAACAGCTGGGGGCAGAGGTACGCAGTATTTT. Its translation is CASSKVQTAGGRGTQYF.

The CDR3 spells CASRRLAGLNEQFF. The CDR3 DNA reads as TGTGCCAGCAGGAGACTAGCGGGGCTCAATGAGCAGTTCTTC. This rearrangement joins TRBV27 to TRBJ2-1; 11 bases line up with TRBD2. CDR3 size: 14 residues. CDR1 is MNHEY, CDR2 SMNVEV, per germline (reference sequence). The V segment lost 6 bases and the J segment 6 bases; nucleotides outside the gene matches: 4.

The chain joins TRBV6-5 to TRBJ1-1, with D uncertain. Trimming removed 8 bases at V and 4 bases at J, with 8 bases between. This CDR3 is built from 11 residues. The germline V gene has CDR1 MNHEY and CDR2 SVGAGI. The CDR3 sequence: CASLVGTEAFF. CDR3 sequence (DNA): TGTGCCAGCTTGGTAGGCACTGAAGCTTTCTTT.

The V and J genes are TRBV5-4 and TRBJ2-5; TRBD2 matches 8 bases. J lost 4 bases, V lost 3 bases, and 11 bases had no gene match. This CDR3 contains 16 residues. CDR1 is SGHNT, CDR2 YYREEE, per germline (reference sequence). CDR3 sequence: CASSSELLAATETQYF. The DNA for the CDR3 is TGTGCCAGCAGCTCCGAGCTACTAGCGGCCACAGAGACCCAGTACTTC.

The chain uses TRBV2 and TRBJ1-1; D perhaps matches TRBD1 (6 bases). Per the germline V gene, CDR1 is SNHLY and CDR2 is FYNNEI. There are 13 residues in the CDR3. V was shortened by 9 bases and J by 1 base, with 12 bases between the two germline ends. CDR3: CASLDRQNTEAFF. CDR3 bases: TGTGCCAGTTTGGACAGACAGAACACTGAAGCTTTCTTT.

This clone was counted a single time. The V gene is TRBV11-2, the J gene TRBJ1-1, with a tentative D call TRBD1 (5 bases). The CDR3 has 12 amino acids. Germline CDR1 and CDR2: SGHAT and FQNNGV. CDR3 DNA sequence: TGTGTCACCGTGGGGCTTGGCACTGAAGCTTTCTTT. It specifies CVTVGLGTEAFF.

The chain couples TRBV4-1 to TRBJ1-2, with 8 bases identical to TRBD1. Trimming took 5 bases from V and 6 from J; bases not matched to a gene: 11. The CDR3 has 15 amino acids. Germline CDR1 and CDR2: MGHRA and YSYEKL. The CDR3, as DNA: TGCGCCAGCAGCACCCGGGCCCAGGGGGCGGATGGCTACACCTTC. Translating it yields CASSTRAQGADGYTF.

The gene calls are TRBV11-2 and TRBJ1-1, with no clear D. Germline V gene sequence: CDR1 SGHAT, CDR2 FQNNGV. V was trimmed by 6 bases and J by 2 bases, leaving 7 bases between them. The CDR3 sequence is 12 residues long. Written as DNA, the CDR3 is TGTGCCAGCAGTATTTTTAACACTGAAGCTTTCTTT. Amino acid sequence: CASSIFNTEAFF.

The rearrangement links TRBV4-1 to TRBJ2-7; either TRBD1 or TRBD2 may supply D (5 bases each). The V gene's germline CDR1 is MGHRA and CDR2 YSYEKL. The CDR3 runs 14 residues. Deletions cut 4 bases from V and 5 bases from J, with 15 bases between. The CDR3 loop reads CASSLATAGDEQYF. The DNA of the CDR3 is TGCGCCAGCAGCCTAGCGACAGCCGGGGACGAGCAGTACTTC.

This chain's CDR3 is CASSYSIWTESTEAFF. CDR3 coding DNA: TGTGCCAGCAGTTACTCGATTTGGACAGAGAGTACTGAAGCTTTCTTT. J is TRBJ1-1 and V is TRBV6-5; possibly TRBD1 for D (6 bases). The V end lost 0 bases, the J end lost 5 bases, and 16 bases lay between the germline ends. This CDR3 contains 16 residues. The germline V gene has CDR1 MNHEY and CDR2 SVGAGI.

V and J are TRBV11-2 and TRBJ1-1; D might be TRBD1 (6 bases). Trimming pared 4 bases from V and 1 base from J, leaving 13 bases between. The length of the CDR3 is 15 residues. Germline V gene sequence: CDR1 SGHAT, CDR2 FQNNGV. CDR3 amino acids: CASSSKPTGNTEAFF. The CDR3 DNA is TGTGCCAGCAGCTCCAAACCGACAGGGAACACTGAAGCTTTCTTT.

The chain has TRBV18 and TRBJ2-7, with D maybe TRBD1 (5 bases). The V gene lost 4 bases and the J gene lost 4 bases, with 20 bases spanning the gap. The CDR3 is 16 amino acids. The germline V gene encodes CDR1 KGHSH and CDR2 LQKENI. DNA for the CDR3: TGTGCCAGCTCACGCGCTGAGTCAGGGATAGGGTACGAGCAGTACTTC. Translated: CASSRAESGIGYEQYF.

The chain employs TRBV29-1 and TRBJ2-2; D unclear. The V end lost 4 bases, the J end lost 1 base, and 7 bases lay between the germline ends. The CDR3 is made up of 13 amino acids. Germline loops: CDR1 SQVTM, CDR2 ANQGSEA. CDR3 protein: CSVGAENTGELFF. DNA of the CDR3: TGCAGCGTTGGGGCGGAGAACACCGGGGAGCTGTTTTTT.

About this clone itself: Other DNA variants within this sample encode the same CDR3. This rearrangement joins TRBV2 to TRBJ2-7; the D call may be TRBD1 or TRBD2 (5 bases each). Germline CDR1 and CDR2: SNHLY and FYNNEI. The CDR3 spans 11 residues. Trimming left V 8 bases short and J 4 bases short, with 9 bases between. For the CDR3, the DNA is TGTGCCAGCGGTGGGGGATACGAGCAGTACTTC. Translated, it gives CASGGGYEQYF.

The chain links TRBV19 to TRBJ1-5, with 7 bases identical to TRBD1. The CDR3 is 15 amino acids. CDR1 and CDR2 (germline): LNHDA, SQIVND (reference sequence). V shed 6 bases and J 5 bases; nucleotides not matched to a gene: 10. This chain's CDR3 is CASRSSDRVHQPQHF. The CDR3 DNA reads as TGTGCCAGTAGATCCTCAGACAGGGTGCATCAGCCCCAGCATTTT.

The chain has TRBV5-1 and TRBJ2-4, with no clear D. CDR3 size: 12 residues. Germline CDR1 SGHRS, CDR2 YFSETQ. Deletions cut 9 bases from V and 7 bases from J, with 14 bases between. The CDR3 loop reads CANCRPRNIQYF. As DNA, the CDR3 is TGCGCCAATTGTCGACCAAGGAACATTCAGTACTTC.

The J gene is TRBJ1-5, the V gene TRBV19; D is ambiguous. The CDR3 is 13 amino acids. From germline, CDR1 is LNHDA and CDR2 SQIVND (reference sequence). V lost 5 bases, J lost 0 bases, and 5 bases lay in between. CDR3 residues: CASSRISNQPQHF. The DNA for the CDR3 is TGTGCCAGTAGTCGAATTAGCAATCAGCCCCAGCATTTT.

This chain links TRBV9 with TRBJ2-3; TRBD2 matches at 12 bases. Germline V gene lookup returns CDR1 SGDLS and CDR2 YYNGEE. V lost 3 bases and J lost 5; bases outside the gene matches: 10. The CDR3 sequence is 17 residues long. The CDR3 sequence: CASSDSRLAGERDTQYF. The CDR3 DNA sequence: TGTGCCAGCAGCGACTCGCGACTAGCGGGAGAGAGAGATACGCAGTATTTT.

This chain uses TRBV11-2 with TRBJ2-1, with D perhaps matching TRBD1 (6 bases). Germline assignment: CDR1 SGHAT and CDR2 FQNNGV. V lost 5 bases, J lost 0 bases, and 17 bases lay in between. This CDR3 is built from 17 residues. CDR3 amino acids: CASSLQGLMSSYNEQFF. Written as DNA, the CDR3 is TGTGCCAGCAGCCTACAGGGTTTGATGAGCTCCTACAATGAGCAGTTCTTC.

The CDR3 nucleotides read TGTGCCAGCAGTCCCCCCGGGACAGGGCTGGTCAACGAGCAGTACTTC. Translating it yields CASSPPGTGLVNEQYF. The chain is built from TRBV27 and TRBJ2-7; 9 nucleotides align to TRBD1. Trimming removed 5 bases from V and 5 bases from J; junction bases left unmatched: 13. CDR1 and CDR2 (germline): MNHEY, SMNVEV (reference sequence). The CDR3 extends over 16 amino acids.

The CDR3 DNA reads as TGCGCCAGCAGCCAAGTTCCCCCAGCAAATGCTGGAGAGACCATATATTTT. Protein sequence: CASSQVPPANAGETIYF. The V and J genes are TRBV4-1 and TRBJ1-3, with no clear D. The CDR3 loop spans 17 amino acids. The ends were cut back, 1 base at V and 10 bases at J, with 23 bases in the middle. The germline V gene has CDR1 MGHRA and CDR2 YSYEKL.